This TCR beta chain was obtained from a study of T cells in women clearing cervical HPV infection. For the study at large: Blood came at first lesion visit for cases, post-clearance for controls.

As to this clone: The CDR3 is cut off 3 residues early in the read; its end comes from the germline J gene.

Germline V lookup: CDR1 DFQATT, CDR2 SNEGSKA (reference sequence). The CDR3 is 15 residues long. Losses at the gene ends were 0 bases for V and 6 bases for J; bases not matched to a gene: 8. Data came from immunoSEQ multiplex PCR; TCRdb stores just in-frame clones and leaves some out. The table lists approximately 37,000 clones. J is TRBJ1-2 and V is TRBV20-1; 9 bases agree with TRBD1. This TCR derives from a woman aged 18-70 years with a cervical HPV16 infection that either progressed to CIN3+ or cleared (not recorded which). The sample consisted of blood buffy coat. CDR3 protein: CSARDLQGAIDGYTF. The sequenced CDR3 bases are TGCAGTGCTAGAGATCTACAGGGGGCTATTGATGGC.